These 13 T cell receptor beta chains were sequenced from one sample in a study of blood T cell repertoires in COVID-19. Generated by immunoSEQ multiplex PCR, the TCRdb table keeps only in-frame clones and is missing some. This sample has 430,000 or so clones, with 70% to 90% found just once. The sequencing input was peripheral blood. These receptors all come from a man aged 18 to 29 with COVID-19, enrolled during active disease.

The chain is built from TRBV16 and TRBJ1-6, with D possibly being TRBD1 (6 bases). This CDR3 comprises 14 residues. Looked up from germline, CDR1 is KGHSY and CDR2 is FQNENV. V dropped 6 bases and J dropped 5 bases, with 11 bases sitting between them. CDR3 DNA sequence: TGTGCCAGCAGTCGGGACATTGATAATTCACCCCTCCACTTT. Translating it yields CASSRDIDNSPLHF.

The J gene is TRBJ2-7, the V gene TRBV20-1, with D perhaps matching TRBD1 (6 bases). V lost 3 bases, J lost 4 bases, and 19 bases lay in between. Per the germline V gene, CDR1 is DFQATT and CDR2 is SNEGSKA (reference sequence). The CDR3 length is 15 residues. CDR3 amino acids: CSASDLGGQFYEQYF. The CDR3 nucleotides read TGCAGTGCTAGTGACCTTGGTGGACAGTTTTACGAGCAGTACTTC.

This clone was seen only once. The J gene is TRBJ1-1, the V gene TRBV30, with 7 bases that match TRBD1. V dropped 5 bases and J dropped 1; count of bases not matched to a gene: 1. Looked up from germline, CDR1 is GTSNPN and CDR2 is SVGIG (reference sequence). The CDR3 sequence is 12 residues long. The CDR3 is CAWDRENTEAFF. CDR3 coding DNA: TGTGCCTGGGACAGGGAGAACACTGAAGCTTTCTTT.

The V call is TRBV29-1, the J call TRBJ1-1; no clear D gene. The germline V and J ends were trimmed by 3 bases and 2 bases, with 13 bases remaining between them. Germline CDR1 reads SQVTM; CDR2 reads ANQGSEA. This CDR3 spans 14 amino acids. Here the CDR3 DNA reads TGCAGCGTTGAGTTTTCCTTTTTAAACACTGAAGCTTTCTTT. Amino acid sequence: CSVEFSFLNTEAFF. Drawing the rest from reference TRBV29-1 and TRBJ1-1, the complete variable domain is SAVISQKPSRDICQRGTSLTIQCQVDSQVTMMFWYRQQPGQSLTLIATANQGSEATYESGFVIDKFPISRPNLTFSTLTVSNMSPEDSSIYLCSVEFSFLNTEAFFGQGTRLTVV.

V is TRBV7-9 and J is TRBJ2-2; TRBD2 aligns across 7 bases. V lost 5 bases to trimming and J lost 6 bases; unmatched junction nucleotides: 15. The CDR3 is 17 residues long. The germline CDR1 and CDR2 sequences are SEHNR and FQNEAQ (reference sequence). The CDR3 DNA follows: TGTGCCAGCAGCCAAATATGGACGAGCGGGGTGGCCGGGGAGCTGTTTTTT. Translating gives CASSQIWTSGVAGELFF.

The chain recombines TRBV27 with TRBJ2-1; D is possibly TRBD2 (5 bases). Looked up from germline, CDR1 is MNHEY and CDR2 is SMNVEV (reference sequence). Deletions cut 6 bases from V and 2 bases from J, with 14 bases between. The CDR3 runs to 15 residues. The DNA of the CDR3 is TGTGCCAGCAGCCTTGAATGGAGGACCTACAATGAGCAGTTCTTC. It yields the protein CASSLEWRTYNEQFF.

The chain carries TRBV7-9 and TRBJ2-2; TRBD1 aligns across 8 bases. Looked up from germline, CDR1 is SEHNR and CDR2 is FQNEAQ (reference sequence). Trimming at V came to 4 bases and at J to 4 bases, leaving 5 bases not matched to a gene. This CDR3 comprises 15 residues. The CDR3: CASSSGDRTTGELFF. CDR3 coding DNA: TGTGCCAGCAGCTCGGGGGACAGGACCACCGGGGAGCTGTTTTTT.

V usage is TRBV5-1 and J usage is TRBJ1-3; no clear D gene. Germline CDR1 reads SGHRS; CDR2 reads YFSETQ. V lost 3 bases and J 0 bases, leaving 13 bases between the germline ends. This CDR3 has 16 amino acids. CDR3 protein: CASSSNLGFSGNTIYF. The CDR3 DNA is TGCGCCAGCAGCTCTAACCTCGGGTTCTCTGGAAACACCATATATTTT.

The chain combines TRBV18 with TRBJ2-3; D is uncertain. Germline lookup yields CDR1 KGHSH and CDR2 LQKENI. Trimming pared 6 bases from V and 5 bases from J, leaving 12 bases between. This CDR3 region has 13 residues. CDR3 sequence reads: CASSPNLKDTQYF. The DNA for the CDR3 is TGTGCCAGCTCTCCAAACCTAAAAGATACGCAGTATTTT.

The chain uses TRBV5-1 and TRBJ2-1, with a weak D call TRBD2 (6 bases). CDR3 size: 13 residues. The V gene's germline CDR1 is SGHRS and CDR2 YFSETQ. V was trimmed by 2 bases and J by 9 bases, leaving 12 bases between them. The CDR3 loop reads CASSLMRDGEQFF. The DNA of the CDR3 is TGCGCCAGCAGCTTAATGCGGGATGGTGAGCAGTTCTTC.

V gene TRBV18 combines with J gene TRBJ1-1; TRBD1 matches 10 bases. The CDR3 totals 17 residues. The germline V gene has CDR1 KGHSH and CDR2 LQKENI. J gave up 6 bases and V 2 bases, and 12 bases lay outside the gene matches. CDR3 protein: CASSPEWGDRGRAEAFF. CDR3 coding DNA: TGTGCCAGCTCACCAGAGTGGGGGGACAGGGGTCGGGCTGAAGCTTTCTTT.

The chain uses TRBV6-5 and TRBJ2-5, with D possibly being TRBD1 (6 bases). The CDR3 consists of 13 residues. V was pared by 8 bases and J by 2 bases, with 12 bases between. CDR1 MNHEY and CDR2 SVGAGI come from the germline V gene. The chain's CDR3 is CASSGTLQETQYF. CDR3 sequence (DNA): TGTGCCAGCTCAGGGACACTTCAAGAGACCCAGTACTTC.

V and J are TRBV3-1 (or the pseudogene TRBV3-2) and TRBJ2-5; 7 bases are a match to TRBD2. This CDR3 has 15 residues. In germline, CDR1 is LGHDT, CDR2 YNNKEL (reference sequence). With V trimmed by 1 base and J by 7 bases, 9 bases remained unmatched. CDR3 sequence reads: CASSQGWGGLATQYF. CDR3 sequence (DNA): TGTGCCAGCAGCCAAGGGTGGGGGGGATTGGCGACCCAGTACTTC.